Each of the 20 T cell receptor beta chains below was sequenced from the same sample in a study of cytomegalovirus exposure and HLA in healthy donors. PCR employed 60 Vbeta and 13 Jbeta primers. Profiled with immunoSEQ multiplex PCR; TCRdb holds only in-frame clones, not every one. The data contain fewer than 200,000 clones, about four fifths of them singletons. The sample taken for sequencing was PBMCs. These receptors all come from a woman younger than 30 in good health and CMV-seropositive.

The chain couples TRBV5-1 to TRBJ2-1; 9 nucleotides align to TRBD1. CDR3 size: 14 residues. Germline V gene lookup returns CDR1 SGHRS and CDR2 YFSETQ. V shed 4 bases and J 8 bases; nucleotides not matched to a gene: 7. The DNA of the CDR3 is TGCGCCAGCAGCCCAGGACAGGGGAGCCATGAGCAGTTCTTC. Residues: CASSPGQGSHEQFF.

This clone was counted only a few times. For the CDR3, the DNA is TGTGCCAGCAGTGACGGGACAGATAATTCACCCCTCCACTTT. This translates into CASSDGTDNSPLHF. The chain carries TRBV6-4 and TRBJ1-6; TRBD1 agrees at 7 bases. CDR3 size: 14 residues. Germline lookup yields CDR1 MRHNA and CDR2 SNTAGT. V gave up 2 bases and J gave up 5 bases; unmatched junction bases: 0.

The V gene is TRBV5-1, the J gene TRBJ2-3; D not certain. Trimming removed 6 bases from V and 6 bases from J, with 14 bases in between. The CDR3 loop spans 13 amino acids. Per the germline V gene, CDR1 is SGHRS and CDR2 is YFSETQ. This CDR3 is CASMSTTFDTQYF. As DNA, the CDR3 is TGCGCCAGCATGTCGACGACATTTGATACGCAGTATTTT.

The chain joins TRBV11-2 to TRBJ1-2, with 7 bases that match TRBD1. Trimming removed 3 bases from V and 7 bases from J; junction bases left unmatched: 5. The germline gives CDR1 SGHAT, CDR2 FQNNGV. The CDR3 consists of 13 residues. The CDR3 DNA reads TGTGCCAGCAGCTTCGACAGGGCGATTGGCTACACCTTC. This gives the protein CASSFDRAIGYTF.

The J gene is TRBJ2-1, the V gene TRBV28; 10 bases fit TRBD2. Germline CDR1 and CDR2: MDHEN and SYDVKM. The CDR3 covers 16 residues. V was clipped by 4 bases and J by 4 bases; unmatched bases: 7. For the CDR3, the DNA is TGTGCCAGCAGTTCGCTCATAGCGGGGGGATACAATGAGCAGTTCTTC. It encodes CASSSLIAGGYNEQFF.

The rearrangement joins TRBV30 to TRBJ1-2, with TRBD1 matching 8 bases. The CDR3 loop spans 15 amino acids. Germline assignment: CDR1 GTSNPN and CDR2 SVGIG (reference sequence). J lost 7 bases, V lost 0 bases, and 10 bases had no gene match. The CDR3 loop reads CAWSVLVRGQGGYTF. The CDR3 DNA is TGTGCCTGGAGTGTACTCGTCAGGGGGCAGGGTGGCTACACCTTC.

J is TRBJ2-7 and V is TRBV4-1, with 14 bases identical to TRBD2. CDR3 length: 19 amino acids. Trimming cost V 6 bases and J 3 bases; bases outside gene matches: 16. CDR1 is MGHRA, CDR2 YSYEKL, per germline. In nucleotides, the CDR3 is TGCGCCAGCAGAATCGGACTAGCGGGGGGCCGAGAGAAATTCTACGAGCAGTACTTC. Translated: CASRIGLAGGREKFYEQYF.

The chain joins TRBV27 to TRBJ2-2; 8 positions match TRBD2. CDR3 length: 16 amino acids. Germline CDR1 and CDR2: MNHEY and SMNVEV (reference sequence). V was pared by 5 bases and J by 5 bases, with 10 bases of the junction left unmatched. CDR3 sequence (DNA): TGTGCCAGCAGTCCAATGCCCGGGGGGGCGACCGGGGAGCTGTTTTTT. This encodes CASSPMPGGATGELFF.

Concerning this clone: An end of the junction differs from the germline gene, which may be a read error. The V call is TRBV5-1, the J call TRBJ2-5, with D tentatively TRBD2 (5 bases). This CDR3 region has 16 residues. Germline V lookup: CDR1 SGHRS, CDR2 YFSETQ. The CDR3 region is CASNLGPGIRQETQYF. In DNA form, the CDR3 reads TGCGCCAGCAACTTGGGTCCGGGGATCCGACAAGAGACCCAGTACTTC. Variable domain in full (rest from reference TRBV5-1 and TRBJ2-5): KAGVTQTPRYLIKTRGQQVTLSCSPISGHRSVSWYQQTPGQGLQFLFEYFSETQRNKGNFPGRFSGRQFSNSRSEMNVSTLELGDSALYLCASNLGPGIRQETQYFGPGTRLLVL.

The chain links TRBV5-1 to TRBJ2-7; 7 bases match TRBD1. The germline V gene has CDR1 SGHRS and CDR2 YFSETQ. The CDR3 has 16 residues. The V and J ends lost 0 bases and 2 bases, in that order; junction bases with no gene match: 8. In DNA form, the CDR3 reads TGCGCCAGCAGCTTGGCCCTTACAGGGGCCGCCTACGAGCAGTACTTC. Amino acids: CASSLALTGAAYEQYF.

This chain joins TRBV11-2 and TRBJ1-4, with 8 bases lining up with TRBD1. CDR1 and CDR2 from the germline V gene are SGHAT and FQNNGV. The junction had 8 bases not matched to a gene; V was cut back by 5 bases and J by 6 bases. CDR3 length equals 15 residues. The CDR3 region is CASSARTGSYEKLFF. CDR3 bases: TGTGCCAGCAGCGCGAGGACAGGGAGTTATGAAAAACTGTTTTTT.

The J gene is TRBJ2-2, the V gene TRBV18, with 13 positions matching TRBD2. V shed 3 bases, J shed 4 bases, and the junction held 11 bases outside the gene matches. The CDR3 consists of 19 residues. The germline V gene has CDR1 KGHSH and CDR2 LQKENI. The CDR3: CASSPAGLAGVSVTGELFF. Written as DNA, the CDR3 is TGTGCCAGCTCACCTGCCGGACTAGCGGGGGTATCGGTCACCGGGGAGCTGTTTTTT.

Only one count was recorded for this clone. The rearrangement uses TRBV7-2 and TRBJ1-1; D ambiguous. Trimming cost V 5 bases and J 8 bases, with 18 bases left between them. Germline V gene sequence: CDR1 SGHTA, CDR2 FQGNSA. This CDR3 comprises 14 residues. CDR3 sequence: CASSTQTHGKEAFF. In DNA form, the CDR3 reads TGTGCCAGCAGCACCCAGACCCACGGGAAAGAAGCTTTCTTT.

This clone was seen a single time. The rearrangement links TRBV4-2 to TRBJ1-2; 10 bases are shared with TRBD1. Germline V CDR1 and CDR2: LGHNA, YNFKEQ. This CDR3 comprises 15 residues. The ends lost 2 bases at V and 7 bases at J; junction bases unmatched: 7. The CDR3 reads CASSQPGTGVRGYTF. The CDR3 DNA follows: TGTGCCAGCAGCCAACCGGGGACAGGGGTACGTGGCTACACCTTC.

The chain uses TRBV4-3 and TRBJ2-7; 9 bases fit TRBD2. This CDR3 has 17 amino acids. Germline V gives CDR1 LGHNA, CDR2 YSLEER. The V segment lost 0 bases and the J segment 0 bases; nucleotides outside the gene matches: 6. The CDR3 DNA reads TGCGCCAGCAGCCAAGATTCTAGCGGGGCCTCCTCCTACGAGCAGTACTTC. It codes for CASSQDSSGASSYEQYF.

The chain employs TRBV6-6 and TRBJ1-5; D not resolved. The CDR3 contains 14 residues. The germline V gene has CDR1 MNHNY and CDR2 SVGAGI (reference sequence). V was clipped by 2 bases and J by 4 bases, with 9 bases between them. CDR3 amino acids: CASSYARVNQPQHF. CDR3 in DNA: TGTGCCAGCAGTTACGCCCGGGTTAATCAGCCCCAGCATTTT.

This clone is a singleton in its sample. The V and J genes are TRBV6-4 and TRBJ2-3, with D possibly being TRBD1 (7 bases). V lost 2 bases and J lost 1, with 13 bases in between. Germline V gene data show CDR1 as MRHNA and CDR2 as SNTAGT. This CDR3 has 16 amino acids. The CDR3 sequence is CASSDRQGGGTDTQYF. CDR3 sequence (DNA): TGTGCCAGCAGTGACAGACAGGGAGGCGGCACAGATACGCAGTATTTT.

The V call is TRBV6-5, the J call TRBJ1-1, with D perhaps TRBD1 (5 bases). Germline V gives CDR1 MNHEY, CDR2 SVGAGI. V dropped 7 bases and J dropped 7 bases, with 16 bases sitting between them. The CDR3 has 13 residues. The CDR3 loop is CASTVQGAREAFF. The CDR3 DNA reads as TGTGCCAGCACTGTGCAGGGTGCCCGTGAAGCTTTCTTT.

The chain is built from TRBV29-1 and TRBJ2-1, with D possibly matching TRBD2 (5 bases). V lost 5 bases to trimming and J lost 1 base, with 21 bases between them. The germline gives CDR1 SQVTM, CDR2 ANQGSEA. The CDR3 is 17 residues long. The CDR3 protein is CSVRGLALVPSYNEQFF. The CDR3 region has the DNA TGCAGCGTTCGAGGGCTAGCTCTAGTTCCATCCTACAATGAGCAGTTCTTC.

V and J are TRBV27 and TRBJ2-5; D gene unclear. The CDR3 has 14 residues. The germline CDR1 and CDR2 sequences are MNHEY and SMNVEV (reference sequence). V lost 7 bases to trimming and J lost 2 bases, with 14 bases between them. The CDR3 coding sequence is TGTGCCAGCACCGACCTGGCTAGACAAGAGACCCAGTACTTC. Protein product: CASTDLARQETQYF.